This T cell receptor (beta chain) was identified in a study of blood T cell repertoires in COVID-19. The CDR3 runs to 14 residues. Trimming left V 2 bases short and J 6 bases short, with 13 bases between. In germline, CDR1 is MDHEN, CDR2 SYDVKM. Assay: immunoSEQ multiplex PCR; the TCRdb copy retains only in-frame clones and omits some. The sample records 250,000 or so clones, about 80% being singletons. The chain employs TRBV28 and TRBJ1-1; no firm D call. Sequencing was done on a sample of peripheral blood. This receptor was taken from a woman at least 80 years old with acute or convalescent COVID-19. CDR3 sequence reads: CASSLTERTSEAFF. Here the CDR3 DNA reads TGTGCCAGCAGTTTAACCGAGAGAACCTCTGAAGCTTTCTTT.